One sample yielded the 14 T cell receptor beta chains listed below, sequenced in a study of cytomegalovirus exposure and HLA in healthy donors. PCR used 60 Vbeta primers and 13 Jbeta primers. Sequencing used immunoSEQ multiplex PCR; TCRdb keeps in-frame clones, though not all of them. The profile shows approximately 190,000 clones, around 82% of them singletons. The sequenced sample consisted of PBMCs. All receptors derive from a man aged 35-49 years in good health and CMV-seropositive.

The CDR3 is CASSLQPGQRGATNEKLFF. The CDR3 DNA reads TGTGCCAGCTCGCTCCAGCCGGGACAGCGAGGGGCAACTAATGAAAAACTGTTTTTT. V is TRBV18 and J is TRBJ1-4; TRBD1 matches 7 bases. Germline V gene data show CDR1 as KGHSH and CDR2 as LQKENI. The trim removed 6 bases at V and 0 bases at J, leaving 16 bases unmatched. CDR3 size: 19 residues.

The genes are TRBV27 and TRBJ2-2; D gene unclear. The CDR3 is 14 amino acids. CDR1 is MNHEY, CDR2 SMNVEV, per germline (reference sequence). V was clipped by 7 bases and J by 0 bases, with 9 bases between them. The CDR3 is CASISTPNTGELFF. The DNA for the CDR3 is TGTGCCAGCATCTCGACACCGAACACCGGGGAGCTGTTTTTT.

The chain joins TRBV5-1 to TRBJ1-2, with D maybe TRBD1 (6 bases). This CDR3 contains 13 residues. V gave up 3 bases and J gave up 2 bases, with 8 bases separating them. Per germline, CDR1 SGHRS and CDR2 YFSETQ. The CDR3 DNA is TGCGCCAGCAGCTCTACAGGGAACTATGGCTACACCTTC. It yields the protein CASSSTGNYGYTF. Based on the CDR3 plus reference TRBV5-1 and TRBJ1-2, the full variable domain is KAGVTQTPRYLIKTRGQQVTLSCSPISGHRSVSWYQQTPGQGLQFLFEYFSETQRNKGNFPGRFSGRQFSNSRSEMNVSTLELGDSALYLCASSSTGNYGYTFGSGTRLTVV.

This chain joins TRBV7-2 and TRBJ2-1; D remains unclear. Trimming took off 4 bases at V and 5 bases at J, with 9 bases between the two ends. The germline gives CDR1 SGHTA, CDR2 FQGNSA. The CDR3 runs to 13 residues. DNA for the CDR3: TGTGCCAGCAGCTCTTCTATTAACAATGAGCAGTTCTTC. It is translated as CASSSSINNEQFF.

This clone appeared a single time. This chain links TRBV27 with TRBJ2-7, with TRBD1 identical over 8 bases. Trimming removed 5 bases from V and 1 base from J; junction bases left unmatched: 7. The CDR3 runs 15 residues. The V gene's germline CDR1 is MNHEY and CDR2 SMNVEV (reference sequence). The CDR3 reads CASSLLQGESYEQYF. The CDR3 nucleotides read TGTGCCAGCAGTCTGCTACAGGGGGAATCCTACGAGCAGTACTTC.

This chain uses TRBV28 with TRBJ2-7, with a possible D match to TRBD1 (6 bases). Germline V gives CDR1 MDHEN, CDR2 SYDVKM. CDR3 size: 11 residues. Trimming left V 6 bases short and J 8 bases short, with 11 bases between. In nucleotides, the CDR3 is TGTGCCAGCAGAGGGGACACTAAGCAGTACTTC. Translated: CASRGDTKQYF.

This rearrangement joins TRBV7-8 to TRBJ2-1; TRBD1 agrees at 7 bases. CDR3 size: 12 residues. With 6 bases clipped from V and 10 bases from J, the junction kept 6 bases outside the gene matches. CDR1 is SGHVS and CDR2 is FQNEAQ in the germline V gene. The CDR3 reads CASSEGAREQFF. The CDR3 nucleotides read TGTGCCAGCAGTGAGGGGGCGCGCGAGCAGTTCTTC.

The chain is built from TRBV30 and TRBJ1-2, with 9 positions matching TRBD1. V dropped 2 bases and J dropped 7; count of bases not matched to a gene: 8. The CDR3 has 14 residues. CDR1 is GTSNPN and CDR2 is SVGIG in the germline V gene (reference sequence). The DNA of the CDR3 is TGTGCCTGGAGTTTACAGGGGGCAGGGGGTGGCTACACCTTC. This gives the protein CAWSLQGAGGGYTF.

The rearrangement uses TRBV18 and TRBJ1-2; 9 positions match TRBD1. V trimming: 6 bases; J trimming: 4 bases; junction bases outside the gene matches: 12. The germline V gene has CDR1 KGHSH and CDR2 LQKENI. This CDR3 has 16 residues. In DNA, the CDR3 is TGTGCCAGCTCGCCGGGACAGGGCACCGTCGGCTATGGCTACACCTTC. Translated: CASSPGQGTVGYGYTF.

The chain uses TRBV30 and TRBJ1-1, with 7 bases lining up with TRBD1. The CDR3 is 15 residues long. V lost 0 bases and J lost 9; bases outside the gene matches: 13. In germline, CDR1 is GTSNPN, CDR2 SVGIG (reference sequence). The CDR3 reads CAWSVPWDSARKAFF. CDR3 bases: TGTGCCTGGAGTGTACCCTGGGACAGCGCGAGAAAAGCTTTCTTT.

The chain links TRBV18 to TRBJ1-4, with 8 bases lining up with TRBD1. From germline, CDR1 is KGHSH and CDR2 LQKENI. The ends lost 3 bases at V and 7 bases at J; junction bases unmatched: 4. This CDR3 region has 14 residues. Written as DNA, the CDR3 is TGTGCCAGCTCACCGACAGGGGAAGTTGAAAAACTGTTTTTT. This codes for CASSPTGEVEKLFF.

The rearrangement uses TRBV5-4 and TRBJ1-4, with D possibly being TRBD1 (6 bases). With 3 bases removed from V and 6 bases from J, the gap between germline ends came to 9 bases. The CDR3 sequence is 13 residues long. Per germline, CDR1 SGHNT and CDR2 YYREEE (reference sequence). CDR3 in amino acids: CASSSGQHEKLFF. The CDR3 region has the DNA TGTGCCAGCAGCTCTGGACAGCATGAAAAACTGTTTTTT.

The chain combines TRBV6-7 with TRBJ1-5, with 9 bases matching TRBD1. TRBV6-7 is designated an ORF whose function remains uncertain. Trimming took 10 bases from V and 7 from J; bases not matched to a gene: 14. The CDR3 is 15 residues long. The CDR3 DNA reads as TGTGCCACCATTATCCGGGACAGGGCACGGCAGCCCCAGCATTTT. Its translation is CATIIRDRARQPQHF.

The rearrangement joins TRBV5-1 to TRBJ1-1; D might be TRBD1 (5 bases). In germline, CDR1 is SGHRS, CDR2 YFSETQ. Trimming pared 4 bases from V and 1 base from J, leaving 11 bases between. This CDR3 has 14 amino acids. This CDR3 reads CASSAGTANTEAFF. The DNA for the CDR3 is TGCGCCAGCAGCGCCGGGACTGCGAACACTGAAGCTTTCTTT.